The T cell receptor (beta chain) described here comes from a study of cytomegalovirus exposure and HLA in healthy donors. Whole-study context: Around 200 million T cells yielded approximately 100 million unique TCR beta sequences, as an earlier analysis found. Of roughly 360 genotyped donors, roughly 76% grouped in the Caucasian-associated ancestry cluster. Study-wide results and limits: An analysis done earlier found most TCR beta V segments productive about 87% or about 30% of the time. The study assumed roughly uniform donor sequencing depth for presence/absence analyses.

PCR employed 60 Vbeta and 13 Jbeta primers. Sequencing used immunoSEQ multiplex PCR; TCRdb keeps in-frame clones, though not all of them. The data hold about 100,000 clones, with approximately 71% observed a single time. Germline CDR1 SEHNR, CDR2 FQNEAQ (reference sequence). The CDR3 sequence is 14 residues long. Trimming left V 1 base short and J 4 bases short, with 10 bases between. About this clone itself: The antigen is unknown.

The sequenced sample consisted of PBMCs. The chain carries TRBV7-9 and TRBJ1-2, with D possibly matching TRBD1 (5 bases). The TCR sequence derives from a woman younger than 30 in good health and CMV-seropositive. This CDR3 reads CASSLGGDSYGYTF. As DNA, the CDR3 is TGTGCCAGCAGCTTAGGGGGCGACTCCTATGGCTACACCTTC.